The T cell receptor (beta chain) under discussion was sequenced for a study of blood T cell repertoires in COVID-19. V was clipped by 1 base and J by 4 bases; unmatched bases: 3. Germline assignment: CDR1 LGHNT and CDR2 FRNRAP. The CDR3 spans 14 residues. Produced via immunoSEQ multiplex PCR; TCRdb's table is partial and in-frame only. The sample shows 250,000 to 300,000 clones, roughly 90% of them seen only once. The J gene is TRBJ1-1, the V gene TRBV12-5, with 7 bases aligning to TRBD1. The TCR was taken from a middle-aged man with acute or convalescent COVID-19. Material: peripheral blood. CDR3 sequence reads: CASGLAQGSTEAFF. Here the CDR3 DNA reads TGTGCTAGTGGTTTGGCACAGGGGAGCACTGAAGCTTTCTTT.